Presented here are 18 T cell receptor beta chains from one specimen sequenced in a study of cytomegalovirus exposure and HLA in healthy donors. The primer mix had 60 Vbeta and 13 Jbeta primers. Sequenced by immunoSEQ multiplex PCR; TCRdb stores in-frame clones only, minus some. Among 130,000 or so clones listed, over 75% were seen once. Sequenced: PBMCs. These receptors all stem from a man under 40 in good health and CMV-seronegative.

The chain is built from TRBV5-6 and TRBJ2-1; tentative D call: TRBD2 (6 bases). The CDR3 is 17 amino acids. The germline V gene encodes CDR1 SGHDT and CDR2 YYEEEE. Trimming left V 0 bases short and J 2 bases short, with 15 bases between. CDR3 sequence (DNA): TGTGCCAGCAGCTTGGGCCTTAGCGGAGAAACCTACAATGAGCAGTTCTTC. Its translation: CASSLGLSGETYNEQFF.

The chain has TRBV2 and TRBJ1-1; possibly TRBD1 for D (5 bases). The CDR3 has 12 residues. CDR1 is SNHLY and CDR2 is FYNNEI in the germline V gene. V was shortened by 7 bases and J by 5 bases, with 11 bases between the two germline ends. The CDR3 protein is CASNGGGTEAFF. CDR3 nucleotides: TGTGCCAGCAACGGGGGAGGAACTGAAGCTTTCTTT.

The chain's CDR3 is CSVGGTGGADTQYF. The CDR3 nucleotides read TGCAGCGTTGGGGGGACGGGGGGGGCAGATACGCAGTATTTT. The chain carries TRBV29-1 and TRBJ2-3; TRBD2 matches at 8 bases. Germline V lookup: CDR1 SQVTM, CDR2 ANQGSEA. With V trimmed by 4 bases and J by 4 bases, 7 bases remained unmatched. The CDR3 sequence is 14 residues long.

The rearrangement links TRBV7-8 to TRBJ1-4, with 9 bases that match TRBD1. V lost 5 bases, J lost 4 bases, and 14 bases stayed unmatched. The CDR3 covers 18 residues. CDR1 and CDR2 (germline): SGHVS, FQNEAQ. As DNA, the CDR3 is TGTGCCAGCAGCACACCCAAGGGACAGGGAGGATTTAATGAAAAACTGTTTTTT. It encodes CASSTPKGQGGFNEKLFF.

This chain links TRBV7-2 with TRBJ1-2; TRBD1 matches 7 bases. V trimming: 4 bases; J trimming: 8 bases; junction bases outside the gene matches: 10. The length of the CDR3 is 14 residues. Looked up from germline, CDR1 is SGHTA and CDR2 is FQGNSA. In nucleotides, the CDR3 is TGTGCCAGCAGCTCGAACCAGGGGGTACGGGGCTACACCTTC. Translated, it gives CASSSNQGVRGYTF. Based on the CDR3 plus reference TRBV7-2 and TRBJ1-2, the full variable domain is GAGVSQSPSNKVTEKGKDVELRCDPISGHTALYWYRQSLGQGLEFLIYFQGNSAPDKSGLPSDRFSAERTGGSVSTLTIQRTQQEDSAVYLCASSSNQGVRGYTFGSGTRLTVV.

The chain combines TRBV5-4 with TRBJ2-5, with a weak D call TRBD2 (5 bases). Trimming left V 3 bases short and J 3 bases short, with 12 bases between. The germline V gene has CDR1 SGHNT and CDR2 YYREEE (reference sequence). The CDR3 runs 14 residues. CDR3 DNA sequence: TGTGCCAGCAGCTCGAGGCGGACTGAAGAGACCCAGTACTTC. Amino acid sequence: CASSSRRTEETQYF.

V gene TRBV6-5 combines with J gene TRBJ2-3, with D tentatively TRBD2 (6 bases). CDR3 length: 16 amino acids. Germline CDR1 MNHEY, CDR2 SVGAGI. Trimming removed 1 base at V and 0 bases at J, with 11 bases between. The CDR3 protein is CASSYWRDGSTDTQYF. Here the CDR3 DNA reads TGTGCCAGCAGTTACTGGAGGGACGGGAGCACAGATACGCAGTATTTT.

V gene TRBV2 combines with J gene TRBJ1-2; 7 bases match TRBD1. Per the germline V gene, CDR1 is SNHLY and CDR2 is FYNNEI. V dropped 7 bases and J dropped 2; count of bases not matched to a gene: 7. The CDR3 spans 14 residues. This CDR3 is CASNRQGWNYGYTF. Written as DNA, the CDR3 is TGTGCCAGCAATCGACAGGGTTGGAACTATGGCTACACCTTC.

As to this clone: At one of its ends the junction is not consistent with the germline gene, which may arise from a read error. The chain joins TRBV4-1 to TRBJ1-6; a possible D gene is TRBD1 (6 bases). Germline CDR1 is MGHRA and CDR2 is YSYEKL. The CDR3 is 15 residues long. The CDR3 sequence: CAGSQEVALRGPLHF. The DNA of the CDR3 is TGCGCCGGCAGCCAAGAGGTAGCGCTGAGGGGGCCCCTCCACTTT.

V and J are TRBV5-1 and TRBJ2-1, with a weak D call TRBD2 (6 bases). Per germline, CDR1 SGHRS and CDR2 YFSETQ. The CDR3 loop spans 15 amino acids. The V gene lost 4 bases and the J gene lost 1 base, with 12 bases spanning the gap. CDR3 bases: TGCGCCAGCAGCCAGGACGGGAGTTCCTACAATGAGCAGTTCTTC. The encoded protein is CASSQDGSSYNEQFF.

This clone was detected a few times. The rearrangement joins TRBV28 to TRBJ2-7; a possible D gene is TRBD2 (5 bases). The germline CDR1 and CDR2 sequences are MDHEN and SYDVKM. V lost 5 bases to trimming and J lost 4 bases, with 18 bases between them. This CDR3 has 15 residues. The CDR3 sequence is CASSIVRRTEYEQYF. CDR3 nucleotide sequence: TGTGCCAGCAGTATTGTGAGGAGGACGGAATACGAGCAGTACTTC. The full variable domain, rest sourced from reference TRBV28 and TRBJ2-7, is DVKVTQSSRYLVKRTGEKVFLECVQDMDHENMFWYRQDPGLGLRLIYFSYDVKMKEKGDIPEGYSVSREKKERFSLILESASTNQTSMYLCASSIVRRTEYEQYFGPGTRLTVT.

This clone was observed once. The J gene is TRBJ1-2, the V gene TRBV30; D is unclear. The V and J ends lost 2 bases and 4 bases respectively, with 14 bases between them. Germline V gene lookup returns CDR1 GTSNPN and CDR2 SVGIG (reference sequence). This CDR3 contains 14 residues. This CDR3 reads CAWSTAGETYGYTF. The CDR3 DNA is TGTGCCTGGAGTACGGCCGGGGAAACCTATGGCTACACCTTC.

CDR3 amino acids: CASSSRQRTFF. The CDR3 DNA reads as TGTGCCAGCAGTTCAAGACAAAGGACTTTCTTT. The chain is built from TRBV27 and TRBJ1-1; D is ambiguous. The V gene lost 4 bases and the J gene lost 12 bases, with 12 bases spanning the gap. Germline values: CDR1 MNHEY, CDR2 SMNVEV (reference sequence). This CDR3 is built from 11 residues.

The gene calls are TRBV18 and TRBJ1-2; 8 bases align to TRBD1. Germline-derived CDR1 and CDR2 are KGHSH and LQKENI. The CDR3 is 14 residues long. V was pared by 3 bases and J by 8 bases, with 8 bases of the junction left unmatched. In nucleotides, the CDR3 is TGTGCCAGCTCACCGTCGACAGGGGTGGAGGGCTACACCTTC. Translated: CASSPSTGVEGYTF. The full variable domain, rest sourced from reference TRBV18 and TRBJ1-2, is NAGVMQNPRHLVRRRGQEARLRCSPMKGHSHVYWYRQLPEEGLKFMVYLQKENIIDESGMPKERFSAEFPKEGPSILRIQQVVRGDSAAYFCASSPSTGVEGYTFGSGTRLTVV.

A note on this clone: The sample carries other DNA sequences with the same CDR3. V gene TRBV6-5 combines with J gene TRBJ2-7, with D tentatively TRBD1 (5 bases). Germline-derived CDR1 and CDR2 are MNHEY and SVGAGI. The CDR3 is 14 amino acids. V gave up 5 bases and J gave up 4 bases, with 15 bases separating them. CDR3 nucleotide sequence: TGTGCCAGCAGTCGGACAAGAAACTCATACGAGCAGTACTTC. Protein sequence: CASSRTRNSYEQYF.

The V gene is TRBV11-2, the J gene TRBJ1-1, with D uncertain. Looked up from germline, CDR1 is SGHAT and CDR2 is FQNNGV. V was cut by 5 bases and J by 3 bases, with 13 bases left in between. There are 14 residues in the CDR3. Here the CDR3 reads CASSPWRRDTEAFF. CDR3 nucleotide sequence: TGTGCCAGCAGCCCCTGGCGGCGGGACACTGAAGCTTTCTTT.

This clone appeared once. One end of the junction is discordant with germline, which a read error may explain. The V and J genes are TRBV7-7 and TRBJ2-3; D is undetermined. This CDR3 comprises 12 residues. CDR1 is SSHAT and CDR2 is FNYEAQ in the germline V gene (reference sequence). Here the CDR3 DNA reads TGTGCTAGCAGCTCACTCACAGATACGCAGTATTTT. Protein: CASSSLTDTQYF. The full variable domain, in which reference TRBV7-7 and TRBJ2-3 provide the parts outside the CDR3, is GAGVSQSPRYKVTKRGQDVTLRCDPISSHATLYWYQQALGQGPEFLTYFNYEAQPDKSGLPSDRFSAERPEGSISTLTIQRTEQRDSAMYRCASSSLTDTQYFGPGTRLTVL.

This rearrangement joins TRBV28 to TRBJ1-1; 9 bases agree with TRBD1. Trimming took 5 bases from V and 0 from J; bases not matched to a gene: 7. The CDR3 is 16 residues long. CDR1 MDHEN and CDR2 SYDVKM come from the germline V gene. CDR3 nucleotide sequence: TGTGCCAGCAGTCCCACAGGGGGCTACTTGAACACTGAAGCTTTCTTT. Translated: CASSPTGGYLNTEAFF.